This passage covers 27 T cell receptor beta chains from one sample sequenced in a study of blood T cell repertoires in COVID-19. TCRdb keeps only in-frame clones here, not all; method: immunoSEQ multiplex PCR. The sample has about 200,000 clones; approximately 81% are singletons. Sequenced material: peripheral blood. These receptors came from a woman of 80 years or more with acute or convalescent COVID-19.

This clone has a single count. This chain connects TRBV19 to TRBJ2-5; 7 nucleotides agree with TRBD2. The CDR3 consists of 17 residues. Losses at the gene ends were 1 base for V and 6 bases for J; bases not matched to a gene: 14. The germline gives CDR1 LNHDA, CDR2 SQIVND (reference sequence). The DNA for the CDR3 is TGTGCCAGTAGTATAGCCTCCCGGGACGGGAGGAGGCAGACCCAGTACTTC. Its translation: CASSIASRDGRRQTQYF.

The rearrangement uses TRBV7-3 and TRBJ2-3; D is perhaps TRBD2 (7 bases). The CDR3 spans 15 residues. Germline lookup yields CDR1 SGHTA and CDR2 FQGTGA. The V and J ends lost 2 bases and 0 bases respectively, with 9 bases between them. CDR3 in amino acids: CASSLAGASTDTQYF. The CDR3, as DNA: TGTGCCAGCAGCTTAGCGGGGGCTAGCACAGATACGCAGTATTTT.

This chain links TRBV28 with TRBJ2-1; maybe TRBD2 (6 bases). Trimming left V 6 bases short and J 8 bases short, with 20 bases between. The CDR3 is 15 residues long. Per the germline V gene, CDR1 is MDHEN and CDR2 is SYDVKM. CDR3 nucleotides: TGTGCCAGCAGGAAGCCGGGACTGAGGCCCCATGAGCAGTTCTTC. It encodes CASRKPGLRPHEQFF.

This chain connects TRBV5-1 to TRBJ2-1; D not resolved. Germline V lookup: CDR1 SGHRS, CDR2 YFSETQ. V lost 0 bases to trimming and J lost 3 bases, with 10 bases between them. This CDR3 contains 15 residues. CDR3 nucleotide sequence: TGCGCCAGCAGCTTGGGGAGCCCGATCTACAATGAGCAGTTCTTC. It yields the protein CASSLGSPIYNEQFF.

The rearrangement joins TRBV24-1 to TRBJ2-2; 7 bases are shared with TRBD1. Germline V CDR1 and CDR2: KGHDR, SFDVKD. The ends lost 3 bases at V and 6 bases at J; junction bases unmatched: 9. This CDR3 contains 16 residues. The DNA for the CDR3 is TGTGCCACCAGTGATCAACGACAGGGTTACGCCGGGGAGCTGTTTTTT. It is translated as CATSDQRQGYAGELFF.

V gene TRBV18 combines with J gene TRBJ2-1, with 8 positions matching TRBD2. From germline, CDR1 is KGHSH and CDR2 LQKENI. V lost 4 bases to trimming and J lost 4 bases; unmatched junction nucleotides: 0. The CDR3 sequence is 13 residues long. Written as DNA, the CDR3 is TGTGCCAGCTCACAGCGGGGGTACAATGAGCAGTTCTTC. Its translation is CASSQRGYNEQFF.

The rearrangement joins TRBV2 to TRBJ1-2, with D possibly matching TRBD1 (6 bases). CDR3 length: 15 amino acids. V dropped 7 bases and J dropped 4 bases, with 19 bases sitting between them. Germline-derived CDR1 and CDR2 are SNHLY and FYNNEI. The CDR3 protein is CASTPAGVPAYGYTF. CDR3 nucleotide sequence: TGTGCCAGCACCCCGGCAGGGGTACCCGCCTATGGCTACACCTTC. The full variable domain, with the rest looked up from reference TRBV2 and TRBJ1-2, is EPEVTQTPSHQVTQMGQEVILRCVPISNHLYFYWYRQILGQKVEFLVSFYNNEISEKSEIFDDQFSVERPDGSNFTLKIRSTKLEDSAMYFCASTPAGVPAYGYTFGSGTRLTVV.

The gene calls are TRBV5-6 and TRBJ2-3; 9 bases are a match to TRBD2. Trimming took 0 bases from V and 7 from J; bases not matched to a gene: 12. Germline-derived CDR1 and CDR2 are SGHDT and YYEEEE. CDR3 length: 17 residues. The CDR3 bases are TGTGCCAGCAGCTTGGTCGTTGATGCGGGAGGGCCTAATACGCAGTATTTT. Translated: CASSLVVDAGGPNTQYF.

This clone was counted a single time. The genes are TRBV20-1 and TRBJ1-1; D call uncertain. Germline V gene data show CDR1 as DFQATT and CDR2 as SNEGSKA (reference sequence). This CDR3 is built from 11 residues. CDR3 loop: CRGGQNTEAFF. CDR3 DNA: TGCAGGGGAGGTCAGAACACTGAAGCTTTCTTT.

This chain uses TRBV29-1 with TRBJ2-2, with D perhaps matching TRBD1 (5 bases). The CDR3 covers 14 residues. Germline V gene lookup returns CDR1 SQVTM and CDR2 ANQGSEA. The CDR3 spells CSVSAPGRTGELFF. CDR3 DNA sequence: TGCAGTGTATCCGCGCCAGGGCGCACCGGGGAGCTGTTTTTT.

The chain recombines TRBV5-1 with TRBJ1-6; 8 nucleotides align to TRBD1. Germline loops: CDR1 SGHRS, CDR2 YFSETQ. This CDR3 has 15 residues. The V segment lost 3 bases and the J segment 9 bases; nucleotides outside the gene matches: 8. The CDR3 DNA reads TGCGCCAGCAGCTCCCCGGGTCAGGGGGCTTCACCCCTCCACTTT. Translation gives CASSSPGQGASPLHF.

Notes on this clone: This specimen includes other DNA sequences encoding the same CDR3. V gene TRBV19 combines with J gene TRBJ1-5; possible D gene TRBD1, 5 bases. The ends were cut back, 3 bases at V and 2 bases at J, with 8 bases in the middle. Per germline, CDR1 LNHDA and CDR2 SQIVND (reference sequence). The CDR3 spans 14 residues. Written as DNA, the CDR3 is TGTGCCAGTAGTATCAGGGAAGGCAATCAGCCCCAGCATTTT. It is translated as CASSIREGNQPQHF. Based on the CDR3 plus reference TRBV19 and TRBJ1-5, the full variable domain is DGGITQSPKYLFRKEGQNVTLSCEQNLNHDAMYWYRQDPGQGLRLIYYSQIVNDFQKGDIAEGYSVSREKKESFPLTVTSAQKNPTAFYLCASSIREGNQPQHFGDGTRLSIL.

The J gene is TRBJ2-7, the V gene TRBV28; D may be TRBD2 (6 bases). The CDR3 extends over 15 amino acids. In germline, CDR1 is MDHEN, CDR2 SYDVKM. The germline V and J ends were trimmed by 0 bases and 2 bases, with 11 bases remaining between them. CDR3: CASSLWGTLPYEQYF. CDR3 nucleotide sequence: TGTGCCAGCAGTTTATGGGGGACTCTTCCCTACGAGCAGTACTTC.

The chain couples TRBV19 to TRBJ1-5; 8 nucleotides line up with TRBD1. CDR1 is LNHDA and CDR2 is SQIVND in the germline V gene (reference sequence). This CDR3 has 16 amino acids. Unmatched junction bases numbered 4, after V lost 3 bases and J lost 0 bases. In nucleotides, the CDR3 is TGTGCCAGTAGTATGTACAGGGGGATTAGCAATCAGCCCCAGCATTTT. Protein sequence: CASSMYRGISNQPQHF.

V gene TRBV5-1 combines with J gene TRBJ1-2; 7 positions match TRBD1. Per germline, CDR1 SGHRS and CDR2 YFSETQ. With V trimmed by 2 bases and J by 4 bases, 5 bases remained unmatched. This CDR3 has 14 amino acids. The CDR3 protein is CASSFDRAGYGYTF. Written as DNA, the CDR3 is TGCGCCAGCAGCTTCGACAGGGCGGGCTATGGCTACACCTTC.

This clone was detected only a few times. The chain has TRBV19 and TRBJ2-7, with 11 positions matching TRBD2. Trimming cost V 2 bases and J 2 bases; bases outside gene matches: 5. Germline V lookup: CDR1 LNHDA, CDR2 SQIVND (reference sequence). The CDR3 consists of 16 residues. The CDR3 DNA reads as TGTGCCAGTAGTATACGGCTAGCGGGAGGAGCCTACGAGCAGTACTTC. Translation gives CASSIRLAGGAYEQYF.

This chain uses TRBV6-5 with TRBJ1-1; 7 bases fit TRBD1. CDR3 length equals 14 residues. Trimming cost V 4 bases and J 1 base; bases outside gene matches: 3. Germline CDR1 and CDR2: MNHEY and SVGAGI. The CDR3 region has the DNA TGTGCCAGCAGTTGGACAGGACGGAACACTGAAGCTTTCTTT. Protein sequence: CASSWTGRNTEAFF.

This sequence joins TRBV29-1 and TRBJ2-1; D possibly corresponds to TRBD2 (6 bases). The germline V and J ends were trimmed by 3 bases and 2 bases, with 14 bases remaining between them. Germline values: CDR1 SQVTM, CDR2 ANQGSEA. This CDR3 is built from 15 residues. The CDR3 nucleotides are TGCAGCGTTGAGGGGGGAGGCGGCCCCTACAATGAGCAGTTCTTC. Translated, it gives CSVEGGGGPYNEQFF.

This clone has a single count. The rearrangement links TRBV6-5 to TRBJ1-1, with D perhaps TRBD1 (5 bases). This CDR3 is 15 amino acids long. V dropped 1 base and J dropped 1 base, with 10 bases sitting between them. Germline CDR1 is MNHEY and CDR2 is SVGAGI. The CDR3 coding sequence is TGTGCCAGCAGTTACTTATGGGGCCAGAACACTGAAGCTTTCTTT. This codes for CASSYLWGQNTEAFF.

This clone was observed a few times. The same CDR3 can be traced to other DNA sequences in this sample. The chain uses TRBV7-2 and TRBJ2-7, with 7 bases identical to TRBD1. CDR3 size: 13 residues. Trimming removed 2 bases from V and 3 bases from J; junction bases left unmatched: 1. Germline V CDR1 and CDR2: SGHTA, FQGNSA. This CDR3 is CASSLRQGYEQYF. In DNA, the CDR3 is TGTGCCAGCAGCTTAAGACAGGGCTACGAGCAGTACTTC.

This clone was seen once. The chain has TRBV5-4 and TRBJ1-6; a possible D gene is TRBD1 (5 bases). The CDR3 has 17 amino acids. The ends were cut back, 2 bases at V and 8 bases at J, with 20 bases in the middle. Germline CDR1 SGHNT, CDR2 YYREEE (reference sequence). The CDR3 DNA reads TGTGCCAGCAGCTTTTCCCGTACGACAGTCGGTGATTCACCCCTCCACTTT. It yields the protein CASSFSRTTVGDSPLHF.

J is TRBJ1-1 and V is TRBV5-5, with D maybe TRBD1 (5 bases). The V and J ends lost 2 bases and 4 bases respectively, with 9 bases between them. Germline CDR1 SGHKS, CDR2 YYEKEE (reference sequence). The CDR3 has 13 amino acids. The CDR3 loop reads CASSFQGSTEAFF. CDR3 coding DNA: TGTGCCAGCAGCTTCCAGGGCAGCACTGAAGCTTTCTTT.

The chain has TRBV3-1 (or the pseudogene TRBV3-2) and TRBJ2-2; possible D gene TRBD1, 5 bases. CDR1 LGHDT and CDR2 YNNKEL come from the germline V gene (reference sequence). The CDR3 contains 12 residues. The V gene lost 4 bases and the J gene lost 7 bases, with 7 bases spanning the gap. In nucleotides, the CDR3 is TGTGCCAGCAGCCTGACAGTCGGGGAGCTGTTTTTT. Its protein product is CASSLTVGELFF.

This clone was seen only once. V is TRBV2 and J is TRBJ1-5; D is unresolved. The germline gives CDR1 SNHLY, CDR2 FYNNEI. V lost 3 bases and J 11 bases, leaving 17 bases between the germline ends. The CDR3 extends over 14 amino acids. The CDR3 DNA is TGTGCCAGCAGTGATAAGCCCCTCCTGGAGGCCCAGCATTTT. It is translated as CASSDKPLLEAQHF. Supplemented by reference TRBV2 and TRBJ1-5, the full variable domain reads EPEVTQTPSHQVTQMGQEVILRCVPISNHLYFYWYRQILGQKVEFLVSFYNNEISEKSEIFDDQFSVERPDGSNFTLKIRSTKLEDSAMYFCASSDKPLLEAQHFGDGTRLSIL.

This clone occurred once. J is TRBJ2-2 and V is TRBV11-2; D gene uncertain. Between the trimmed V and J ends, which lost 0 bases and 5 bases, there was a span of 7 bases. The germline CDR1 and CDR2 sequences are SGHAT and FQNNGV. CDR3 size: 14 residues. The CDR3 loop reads CASSLDRQTGELFF. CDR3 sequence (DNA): TGTGCCAGCAGCTTAGACAGGCAGACCGGGGAGCTGTTTTTT. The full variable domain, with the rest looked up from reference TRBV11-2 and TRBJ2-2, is EAGVAQSPRYKIIEKRQSVAFWCNPISGHATLYWYQQILGQGPKLLIQFQNNGVVDDSQLPKDRFSAERLKGVDSTLKIQPAKLEDSAVYLCASSLDRQTGELFFGEGSRLTVL.

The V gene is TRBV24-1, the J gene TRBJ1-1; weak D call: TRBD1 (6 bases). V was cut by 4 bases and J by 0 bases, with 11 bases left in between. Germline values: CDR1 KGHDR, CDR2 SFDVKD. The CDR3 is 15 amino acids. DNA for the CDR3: TGTGCCACCAGTGACTCAGCAGGGGTGAACACTGAAGCTTTCTTT. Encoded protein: CATSDSAGVNTEAFF.

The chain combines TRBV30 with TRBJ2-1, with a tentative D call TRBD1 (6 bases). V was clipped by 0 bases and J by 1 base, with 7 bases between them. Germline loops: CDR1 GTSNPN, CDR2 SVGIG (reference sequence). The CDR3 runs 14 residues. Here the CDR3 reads CAWSVRGSYNEQFF. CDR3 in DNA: TGTGCCTGGAGTGTTAGGGGGTCCTACAATGAGCAGTTCTTC.